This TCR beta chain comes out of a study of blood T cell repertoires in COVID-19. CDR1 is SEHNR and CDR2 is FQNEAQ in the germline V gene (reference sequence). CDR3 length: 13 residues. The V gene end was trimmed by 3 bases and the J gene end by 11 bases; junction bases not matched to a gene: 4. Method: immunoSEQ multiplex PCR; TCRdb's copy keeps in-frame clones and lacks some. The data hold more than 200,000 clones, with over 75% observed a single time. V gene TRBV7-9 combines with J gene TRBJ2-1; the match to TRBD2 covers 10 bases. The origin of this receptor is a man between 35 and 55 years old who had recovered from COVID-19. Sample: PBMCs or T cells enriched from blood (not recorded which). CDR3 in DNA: TGTGCCAGCAGCTTTACTAGCGGGGATAAGCAGTTCTTC. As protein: CASSFTSGDKQFF.